This T cell receptor beta chain was recovered during a study of blood T cells in healthy people across ages. For the second PCR, which ran for roughly 6 to 12 cycles, a sample-barcoded 5' primer and a J-beta primer mix were used. TCRdb called the 5' RACE reads again in MiXCR, with one record for every CDR3 protein. The sample shows around 650,000 distinct CDR3 sequences, roughly 32% of them seen only once. This clonotype was counted ten times or more. The specimen was blood. This clonotype was sampled from an elderly woman in good health.

The CDR3: CSARLALAGSVRGEQYF. Here the CDR3 DNA reads TGCAGTGCTAGACTTGCGCTAGCGGGTTCCGTTCGGGGGGAGCAGTACTTC. V gene TRBV20-1 combines with J gene TRBJ2-7; 8 bases are shared with TRBD2. The junction had 19 bases not matched to a gene; V was cut back by 2 bases and J by 7 bases. This CDR3 has 17 residues. Germline V lookup: CDR1 DFQATT, CDR2 SNEGSKA (reference sequence).